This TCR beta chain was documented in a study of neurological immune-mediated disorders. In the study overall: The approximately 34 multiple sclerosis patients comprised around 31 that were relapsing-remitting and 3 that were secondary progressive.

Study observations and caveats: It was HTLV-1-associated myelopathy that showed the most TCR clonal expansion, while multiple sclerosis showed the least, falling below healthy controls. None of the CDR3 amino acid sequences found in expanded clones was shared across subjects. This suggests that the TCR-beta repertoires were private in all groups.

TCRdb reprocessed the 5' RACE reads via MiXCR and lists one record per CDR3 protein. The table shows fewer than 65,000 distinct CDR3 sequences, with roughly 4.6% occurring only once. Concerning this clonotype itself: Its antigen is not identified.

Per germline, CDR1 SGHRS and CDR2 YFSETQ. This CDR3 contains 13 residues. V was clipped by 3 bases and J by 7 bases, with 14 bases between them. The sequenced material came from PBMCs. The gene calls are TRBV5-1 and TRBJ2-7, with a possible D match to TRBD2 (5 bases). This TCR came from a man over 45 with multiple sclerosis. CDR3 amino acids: CASSSTGIEEQYF. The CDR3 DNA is TGCGCCAGCAGCTCAACGGGGATCGAAGAGCAGTACTTC. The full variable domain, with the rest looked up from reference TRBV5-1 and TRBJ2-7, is KAGVTQTPRYLIKTRGQQVTLSCSPISGHRSVSWYQQTPGQGLQFLFEYFSETQRNKGNFPGRFSGRQFSNSRSEMNVSTLELGDSALYLCASSSTGIEEQYFGPGTRLTVT.